This entry concerns a single T cell receptor (beta chain). What it binds is unknown. TCRdb used MiXCR to reprocess the 5' RACE reads, holding one entry per CDR3 protein. Of tens of thousands of distinct CDR3 sequences in the sample, 9.5% to 15% were seen once. This sample is part of a study of T-cell memory formation after mild COVID-19. General study results and limits: Contracting clones from day 15 to 85 had balanced CD4/CD8; later expanders favoured CD4+. Pre-infection memory harbored some responding clones, suggesting cross-reactive memory joined. The SARS-CoV-2 specificity of second-wave clones reaching peak at day 37 remained unverified.

Germline CDR1 SGHKS, CDR2 YYEKEE (reference sequence). CDR3 size: 15 residues. Trimming at V came to 3 bases and at J to 5 bases, leaving 3 bases not matched to a gene. This chain uses TRBV5-5 with TRBJ2-5; 14 bases match TRBD2. Sequenced material: PBMCs or a T cell subset sorted from them (not recorded which). The sequence was collected from an adult woman who had mild COVID-19 (a few samples of this study predate the infection). Cell type and time point are not known. The CDR3 DNA reads TGTGCCAGCAGCTCGGGACTAGCGGGGGTGGAGACCCAGTACTTC. Its protein product is CASSSGLAGVETQYF.